This T cell receptor beta chain was recovered during a study of cytomegalovirus exposure and HLA in healthy donors. Whole-study findings and limits: Prior analysis indicated that the majority of TCR beta V segments exhibited productivity approximately 87% or approximately 30% of the time. Rare TCR sequences dominated, though some public TCRs recurred in many donors. The only immune exposure information that was available was CMV serostatus.

This clone showed up just once. Its antigen is currently unknown. The primer mix had 60 Vbeta and 13 Jbeta primers. Repertoires were generated with immunoSEQ multiplex PCR, while TCRdb's copy carries only in-frame clones and drops some. The sample shows 90,000 to 140,000 clones, under 80% of them seen only once. Germline V gene data show CDR1 as SGHTA and CDR2 as FQGNSA. Deletions cut 3 bases from V and 3 bases from J, with 15 bases between. The CDR3 is 15 amino acids. The rearrangement uses TRBV7-2 and TRBJ2-7, with D uncertain. This sequence originates from a woman aged 40 to 50 in good health and CMV-seropositive. The sequencing sample was made of PBMCs. The CDR3 loop reads CASSFFRAEIYEQYF. The CDR3 DNA reads as TGTGCCAGCAGCTTCTTCCGTGCGGAGATCTACGAGCAGTACTTC.